One and the same sample provided the 27 T cell receptor beta chains below, sequenced in a study of graft-versus-host responses after intestinal transplantation. The protocol was immunoSEQ multiplex PCR, while the TCRdb copy is restricted to in-frame clones and leaves out a portion. The sample yields fewer than 8,500 clones, 95% to 98% seen once. The input for sequencing was PBMCs, taken 23 days after intestinal transplant. The receptors stem from a human patient who received an intestinal transplant, so some T cells may come from the graft donor.

This rearrangement joins TRBV19 to TRBJ2-7; a weak D match, TRBD2 (5 bases). The V gene's germline CDR1 is LNHDA and CDR2 SQIVND (reference sequence). The CDR3 spans 14 residues. V lost 2 bases and J lost 5, with 13 bases in between. CDR3 DNA: TGTGCCAGTAGTATACCGGGATCCCCCCACGAGCAGTACTTC. It codes for CASSIPGSPHEQYF. Using reference TRBV19 and TRBJ2-7 for the parts outside the CDR3, the full variable domain is DGGITQSPKYLFRKEGQNVTLSCEQNLNHDAMYWYRQDPGQGLRLIYYSQIVNDFQKGDIAEGYSVSREKKESFPLTVTSAQKNPTAFYLCASSIPGSPHEQYFGPGTRLTVT.

This clone has only one observation. The V call is TRBV13, the J call TRBJ1-6; D is ambiguous. CDR3 length: 12 residues. Germline assignment: CDR1 PRHDT and CDR2 FYEKMQ (reference sequence). Trimming stripped 6 bases from V and 5 bases from J, with 5 bases between. In DNA, the CDR3 is TGTGCCAGCAGGAAAGATAATTCACCCCTCCACTTT. This sequence encodes CASRKDNSPLHF. Variable domain in full (rest from reference TRBV13 and TRBJ1-6): AAGVIQSPRHLIKEKRETATLKCYPIPRHDTVYWYQQGPGQDPQFLISFYEKMQSDKGSIPDRFSAQQFSDYHSELNMSSLELGDSALYFCASRKDNSPLHFGNGTRLTVT.

This chain connects TRBV6-5 to TRBJ1-5, with D perhaps matching TRBD1 (5 bases). This CDR3 spans 15 amino acids. V gave up 5 bases and J gave up 3 bases, with 14 bases separating them. Germline CDR1 reads MNHEY; CDR2 reads SVGAGI. The CDR3 loop reads CASSRSRGINQPQHF. CDR3 nucleotides: TGTGCCAGCAGTCGCTCCCGGGGCATCAATCAGCCCCAGCATTTT.

This rearrangement joins TRBV7-9 to TRBJ2-7, with D unresolved. The CDR3 extends over 11 amino acids. CDR1 is SEHNR and CDR2 is FQNEAQ in the germline V gene (reference sequence). Trimming stripped 3 bases from V and 6 bases from J, with 6 bases between. CDR3: CASSFFGEQYF. CDR3 coding DNA: TGTGCCAGCAGCTTCTTTGGCGAGCAGTACTTC. The full variable domain, completed using reference TRBV7-9 and TRBJ2-7, is DTGVSQNPRHKITKRGQNVTFRCDPISEHNRLYWYRQTLGQGPEFLTYFQNEAQLEKSRLLSDRFSAERPKGSFSTLEIQRTEQGDSAMYLCASSFFGEQYFGPGTRLTVT.

This chain uses TRBV5-1 with TRBJ2-1; 10 positions agree with TRBD2. Germline CDR1 is SGHRS and CDR2 is YFSETQ. The CDR3 spans 17 residues. Unmatched junction bases numbered 12, after V lost 5 bases and J lost 4 bases. This CDR3 is CASRLYGTSVRYNEQFF. The CDR3 DNA sequence: TGCGCCAGCAGGCTATACGGGACTAGCGTAAGGTACAATGAGCAGTTCTTC.

The rearrangement uses TRBV5-1 and TRBJ1-1; D call uncertain. V lost 4 bases to trimming and J lost 2 bases, with 24 bases between them. Germline V lookup: CDR1 SGHRS, CDR2 YFSETQ. The CDR3 has 18 amino acids. The CDR3 sequence is CASSLPDLKQRRNTEAFF. The CDR3 DNA reads TGCGCCAGCAGCCTCCCTGATTTAAAACAGAGAAGAAACACTGAAGCTTTCTTT.

CDR3 nucleotide sequence: TGTGCCTGGAGCCCGCCGGCCAGGGTTACTGAAGCTTTCTTT. Protein product: CAWSPPARVTEAFF. The chain joins TRBV30 to TRBJ1-1; D may be TRBD1 (5 bases). CDR3 length: 14 residues. Trimming took off 3 bases at V and 5 bases at J, with 16 bases between the two ends. The germline V gene encodes CDR1 GTSNPN and CDR2 SVGIG (reference sequence).

J is TRBJ2-7 and V is TRBV5-1; 10 bases are a match to TRBD1. The CDR3 extends over 16 amino acids. V lost 4 bases and J lost 4; bases outside the gene matches: 11. Germline V CDR1 and CDR2: SGHRS, YFSETQ. The CDR3 reads CASSAVPGTGEYEQYF. CDR3 sequence (DNA): TGCGCCAGCAGCGCGGTCCCCGGGACAGGGGAATACGAGCAGTACTTC. The variable domain in full, completed from reference TRBV5-1 and TRBJ2-7, reads KAGVTQTPRYLIKTRGQQVTLSCSPISGHRSVSWYQQTPGQGLQFLFEYFSETQRNKGNFPGRFSGRQFSNSRSEMNVSTLELGDSALYLCASSAVPGTGEYEQYFGPGTRLTVT.

This chain joins TRBV7-6 and TRBJ1-1; D call uncertain. The germline gives CDR1 SGHVS, CDR2 FNYEAQ. V lost 8 bases, J lost 6 bases, and 10 bases lay in between. This CDR3 comprises 11 residues. The CDR3 DNA is TGTGCCAGCGCCCGAGGATCTGAAGCTTTCTTT. Encoded protein: CASARGSEAFF.

This chain joins TRBV9 and TRBJ2-1, with TRBD2 matching over 9 bases. The germline CDR1 and CDR2 sequences are SGDLS and YYNGEE. After removal of 7 bases from V and 9 bases from J, the junction contained 11 bases not matched to a gene. The CDR3 consists of 14 residues. The DNA of the CDR3 is TGTGCCAGCGGTCCCGCGGGAGGGCCCGGTGAGCAGTTCTTC. Its protein is CASGPAGGPGEQFF.

CDR3 nucleotides: TGTGCCAGCAGCCCGGAGGGCAGATCCTACAATGAGCAGTTCTTC. Amino acids: CASSPEGRSYNEQFF. The rearrangement joins TRBV13 to TRBJ2-1; TRBD2 is a possible D gene (6 bases). Trimming stripped 5 bases from V and 1 base from J, with 12 bases between. Germline V gene lookup returns CDR1 PRHDT and CDR2 FYEKMQ (reference sequence). This CDR3 region has 15 residues.

The chain couples TRBV27 to TRBJ1-1, with D perhaps TRBD1 (6 bases). CDR3 size: 13 residues. With 3 bases removed from V and 2 bases from J, the gap between germline ends came to 7 bases. CDR1 is MNHEY and CDR2 is SMNVEV in the germline V gene (reference sequence). The CDR3 sequence is CASSFRGNTEAFF. CDR3 bases: TGTGCCAGCAGTTTCAGGGGAAACACTGAAGCTTTCTTT.

The chain has TRBV2 and TRBJ2-7; D not certain. Germline CDR1 and CDR2: SNHLY and FYNNEI. This CDR3 comprises 11 residues. The V gene lost 5 bases and the J gene lost 1 base, with 3 bases spanning the gap. The CDR3 region is CASSKSYEQYF. CDR3 in DNA: TGTGCCAGCAGTAAATCCTACGAGCAGTACTTC. The whole variable domain, filled in from reference TRBV2 and TRBJ2-7, reads EPEVTQTPSHQVTQMGQEVILRCVPISNHLYFYWYRQILGQKVEFLVSFYNNEISEKSEIFDDQFSVERPDGSNFTLKIRSTKLEDSAMYFCASSKSYEQYFGPGTRLTVT.

This clone was recorded a few times. CDR3 nucleotides: TGTGCCACCAGCCCTTCATTGGGGCATCAGCCCCAGCATTTT. It specifies CATSPSLGHQPQHF. The chain couples TRBV15 to TRBJ1-5; maybe TRBD1 (5 bases). CDR3 length: 14 residues. Germline assignment: CDR1 LNHNV and CDR2 YYDKDF (reference sequence). Trimming removed 5 bases from V and 5 bases from J, with 13 bases in between.

The V gene is TRBV5-6, the J gene TRBJ2-7; unclear D gene. The CDR3 sequence is 12 residues long. Germline values: CDR1 SGHDT, CDR2 YYEEEE. V lost 0 bases, J lost 5 bases, and 6 bases lay in between. The CDR3 sequence: CASSLVSDEQYF. As DNA, the CDR3 is TGTGCCAGCAGCTTGGTATCGGACGAGCAGTACTTC.

The chain couples TRBV19 to TRBJ2-1, with 9 bases fitting TRBD2. Germline V gene sequence: CDR1 LNHDA, CDR2 SQIVND (reference sequence). The CDR3 extends over 16 amino acids. V dropped 1 base and J dropped 4; count of bases not matched to a gene: 5. The CDR3 bases are TGTGCCAGTAGTATAGGGACTAGCGTATTTTACAATGAGCAGTTCTTC. This gives the protein CASSIGTSVFYNEQFF. The full variable domain, with the rest looked up from reference TRBV19 and TRBJ2-1, is DGGITQSPKYLFRKEGQNVTLSCEQNLNHDAMYWYRQDPGQGLRLIYYSQIVNDFQKGDIAEGYSVSREKKESFPLTVTSAQKNPTAFYLCASSIGTSVFYNEQFFGPGTRLTVL.

For this clone: Its ends do not fully match the called genes, so a read error is possible. The chain uses TRBV10-3 and TRBJ2-6, with D possibly matching TRBD1 (6 bases). Germline CDR1 ENHRY, CDR2 SYGVKD. The CDR3 sequence is 11 residues long. The CDR3 bases are TGCGACAGGACTGGGGCCAACGTCCTGACTTTC. Its protein product is CDRTGANVLTF.

The chain links TRBV11-3 to TRBJ2-5; no definite D call. The end of the DNA fits TRBJ2-7 better, so the J call may be wrong. Germline V CDR1 and CDR2: SGHNT, YENEEA. The CDR3 spans 13 residues. CDR3 in DNA: TGTGCCAGCAGCTTAGGACTGACCTACGAGCAGTACTTC. Protein product: CASSLGLTYEQYF.

The chain joins TRBV19 to TRBJ2-7; D is uncertain. CDR3 size: 14 residues. Germline V gene lookup returns CDR1 LNHDA and CDR2 SQIVND (reference sequence). Trimming took off 1 base at V and 3 bases at J, with 10 bases between the two ends. The CDR3 DNA is TGTGCCAGTAGTATAGGGTCCGGGTACTACGAGCAGTACTTC. It is translated as CASSIGSGYYEQYF.

The rearrangement links TRBV7-6 to TRBJ2-3, with D perhaps matching TRBD2 (5 bases). This CDR3 is 15 amino acids long. Looked up from germline, CDR1 is SGHVS and CDR2 is FNYEAQ. V was clipped by 5 bases and J by 1 base, with 13 bases between them. DNA for the CDR3: TGTGCCAGCAGCCCCCGGGTTAGCGGCACAGATACGCAGTATTTT. It translates to CASSPRVSGTDTQYF.

The chain employs TRBV2 and TRBJ2-1; maybe TRBD2 (6 bases). This CDR3 region has 16 residues. The germline V gene has CDR1 SNHLY and CDR2 FYNNEI. Trimming left V 3 bases short and J 1 base short, with 13 bases between. The CDR3 DNA sequence: TGTGCCAGCAGTGAGCTGATTAGCGGTTCCTACAATGAGCAGTTCTTC. This encodes CASSELISGSYNEQFF. The whole variable domain, filled in from reference TRBV2 and TRBJ2-1, reads EPEVTQTPSHQVTQMGQEVILRCVPISNHLYFYWYRQILGQKVEFLVSFYNNEISEKSEIFDDQFSVERPDGSNFTLKIRSTKLEDSAMYFCASSELISGSYNEQFFGPGTRLTVL.

This clone was detected a few times. The chain recombines TRBV19 with TRBJ1-2; 7 bases align to TRBD1. The germline CDR1 and CDR2 sequences are LNHDA and SQIVND (reference sequence). The CDR3 covers 13 residues. The CDR3 nucleotides read TGTGCTTGCGGGACAGTAGCTAACTATGGCTACACCTTC. This encodes CACGTVANYGYTF.

V usage is TRBV5-8 and J usage is TRBJ2-3; 9 bases agree with TRBD2. The germline V gene encodes CDR1 SGHTS and CDR2 YDEGEE. V gave up 0 bases and J gave up 2 bases; unmatched junction bases: 4. CDR3 length: 16 residues. The CDR3 DNA reads as TGTGCCAGCAGCTTGGTCGCTAGCGGGAACACAGATACGCAGTATTTT. Its protein product is CASSLVASGNTDTQYF.

This chain uses TRBV6-1 with TRBJ2-7; no clear D. The CDR3 contains 12 residues. Germline assignment: CDR1 MNHNS and CDR2 SASEGT. V lost 7 bases to trimming and J lost 7 bases, with 14 bases between them. For the CDR3, the DNA is TGTGCCAGCACCAGGAACGGTGGGGAGCAGTACTTC. Its protein is CASTRNGGEQYF.

The chain links TRBV6-1 to TRBJ2-1; D gene ambiguous. Germline-derived CDR1 and CDR2 are MNHNS and SASEGT. The CDR3 covers 16 residues. V lost 4 bases, J lost 9 bases, and 22 bases lay in between. CDR3 DNA sequence: TGTGCCAGCAGTGCGAAGGTTAGGCAGGACCGGCCTGAGCAGTTCTTC. Amino acid sequence: CASSAKVRQDRPEQFF.

V gene TRBV19 combines with J gene TRBJ1-1; D perhaps matches TRBD1 (5 bases). Trimming removed 1 base at V and 0 bases at J, with 6 bases between. CDR3 size: 14 residues. Germline CDR1 is LNHDA and CDR2 is SQIVND (reference sequence). The CDR3 protein is CASSIGGMNTEAFF. The CDR3 nucleotides are TGTGCCAGTAGTATAGGGGGGATGAACACTGAAGCTTTCTTT.

The chain joins TRBV7-6 to TRBJ2-2; a weak D match, TRBD1 (6 bases). CDR3 length equals 14 residues. The V end lost 4 bases, the J end lost 2 bases, and 8 bases lay between the germline ends. Germline-derived CDR1 and CDR2 are SGHVS and FNYEAQ. CDR3 sequence: CASSWTENTGELFF. The CDR3 DNA is TGTGCCAGCAGCTGGACAGAAAACACCGGGGAGCTGTTTTTT.